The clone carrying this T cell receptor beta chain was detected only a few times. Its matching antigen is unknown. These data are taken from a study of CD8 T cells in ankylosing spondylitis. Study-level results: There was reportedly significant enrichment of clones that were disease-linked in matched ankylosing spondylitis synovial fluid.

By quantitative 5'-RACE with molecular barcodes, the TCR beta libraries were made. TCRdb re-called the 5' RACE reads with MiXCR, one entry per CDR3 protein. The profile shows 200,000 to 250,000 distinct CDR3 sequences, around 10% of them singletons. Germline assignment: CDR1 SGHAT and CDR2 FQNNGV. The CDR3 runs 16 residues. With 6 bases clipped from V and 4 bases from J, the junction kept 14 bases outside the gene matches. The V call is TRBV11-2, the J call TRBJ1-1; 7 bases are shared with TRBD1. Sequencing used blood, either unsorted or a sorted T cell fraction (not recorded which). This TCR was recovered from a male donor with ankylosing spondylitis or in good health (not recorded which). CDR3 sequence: CASSFWPGQITTEAFF. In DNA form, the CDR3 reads TGTGCCAGCAGTTTCTGGCCGGGACAGATAACCACTGAAGCTTTCTTT.